The 15 T cell receptor beta chains below were found in one sample sequenced in a study of T cell responses to AZD1222 COVID-19 vaccine. Assay: immunoSEQ multiplex PCR; the TCRdb copy retains only in-frame clones and omits some. The sample has some 150,000 clones; 85% to 95% are singletons. Sequenced material: peripheral blood, taken on day 0 of AZD1222 vaccination. These receptors were taken from an adult in good health.

V is TRBV7-9 and J is TRBJ1-3; 7 bases are shared with TRBD1. The CDR3 runs to 15 residues. CDR1 and CDR2 (germline): SEHNR, FQNEAQ (reference sequence). The J segment lost 2 bases and the V segment lost 3 bases, leaving 4 bases of the junction unmatched. CDR3 region: CASSFTGAAGNTIYF. CDR3 sequence (DNA): TGTGCCAGCAGCTTTACAGGGGCTGCTGGAAACACCATATATTTT.

This chain joins TRBV19 and TRBJ2-5, with a weak D call TRBD1 (5 bases). The CDR3 has 16 residues. The V and J ends lost 1 base and 1 base respectively, with 13 bases between them. Germline assignment: CDR1 LNHDA and CDR2 SQIVND (reference sequence). The CDR3 coding sequence is TGTGCCAGTAGTATAGCAGACAGAATACCCCAAGAGACCCAGTACTTC. Translated: CASSIADRIPQETQYF.

This clone was found once. The gene calls are TRBV18 and TRBJ1-1; possibly TRBD1 for D (5 bases). Per the germline V gene, CDR1 is KGHSH and CDR2 is LQKENI. The CDR3 is 14 residues long. Deletions cut 6 bases from V and 1 base from J, with 12 bases between. The CDR3 DNA reads TGTGCCAGCTCTCACAGGTCAGAGAACACTGAAGCTTTCTTT. Its protein product is CASSHRSENTEAFF.

This chain joins TRBV19 and TRBJ2-7, with 9 bases matching TRBD1. V lost 4 bases, J lost 7 bases, and 8 bases stayed unmatched. Looked up from germline, CDR1 is LNHDA and CDR2 is SQIVND (reference sequence). The CDR3 runs 14 residues. Here the CDR3 reads CASSTERTGVEQYF. CDR3 nucleotides: TGTGCCAGTAGTACTGAGCGGACAGGGGTTGAGCAGTACTTC.

The V call is TRBV6-2 or TRBV6-3, the J call TRBJ2-7; 9 positions match TRBD1. Germline assignment: CDR1 MNHEY and CDR2 SVGEGT. There are 16 residues in the CDR3. V was pared by 2 bases and J by 5 bases, with 10 bases of the junction left unmatched. CDR3 in DNA: TGTGCCAGCAGTTACAACAGGGGGCCCAAGTTCGACGAGCAGTACTTC. Its protein is CASSYNRGPKFDEQYF.

The CDR3 DNA reads TGTGCCAGCAGCCTCCGGGACCCTGTGGGGGAGCTGTTTTTT. This translates into CASSLRDPVGELFF. This chain joins TRBV3-1 (or the pseudogene TRBV3-2) and TRBJ2-2; TRBD1 or TRBD2 may be the D gene (5 bases each). The CDR3 is 14 amino acids. Trimming stripped 4 bases from V and 8 bases from J, with 14 bases between. Germline V gene sequence: CDR1 LGHDT, CDR2 YNNKEL (reference sequence).

J is TRBJ1-5 and V is TRBV7-6; D is perhaps TRBD1 (6 bases). The CDR3 consists of 13 residues. V was clipped by 5 bases and J by 6 bases, with 11 bases between them. Germline values: CDR1 SGHVS, CDR2 FNYEAQ. Written as DNA, the CDR3 is TGTGCCAGCAGCCCTGGAGGGGGTCAGCCCCAGCATTTT. It codes for CASSPGGGQPQHF.

This clone showed up just once. The J gene is TRBJ1-6, the V gene TRBV7-2; D is uncertain. V lost 4 bases and J lost 3, with 10 bases in between. CDR3 length equals 15 residues. Germline V gene lookup returns CDR1 SGHTA and CDR2 FQGNSA. The CDR3 DNA reads as TGTGCCAGCAGCTCCCAGGTCCTCTATAATTCACCCCTCCACTTT. Its protein is CASSSQVLYNSPLHF.

The rearrangement links TRBV5-6 to TRBJ2-2; 8 bases are shared with TRBD1. Germline-derived CDR1 and CDR2 are SGHDT and YYEEEE. V lost 1 base and J lost 0; bases outside the gene matches: 8. CDR3 length: 18 residues. In DNA form, the CDR3 reads TGTGCCAGCAGCTTGACGGCGGCGGGACAGGCGAACACCGGGGAGCTGTTTTTT. It is translated as CASSLTAAGQANTGELFF.

The V and J genes are TRBV30 and TRBJ2-7; D might be TRBD1 or TRBD2, each matching 5 bases. This CDR3 is 13 amino acids long. Between the trimmed V and J ends, which lost 1 base and 7 bases, there was a span of 14 bases. Germline loops: CDR1 GTSNPN, CDR2 SVGIG (reference sequence). CDR3 amino acids: CAWSARGHGEQYF. The CDR3, as DNA: TGTGCCTGGAGTGCCCGGGGCCACGGGGAGCAGTACTTC. The whole variable domain, remainder taken from reference TRBV30 and TRBJ2-7, is SQTIHQWPATLVQPVGSPLSLECTVEGTSNPNLYWYRQAAGRGLQLLFYSVGIGQISSEVPQNLSASRPQDRQFILSSKKLLLSDSGFYLCAWSARGHGEQYFGPGTRLTVT.

CDR3 DNA: TGTGCCAGCAGCCAAGGGAGGATTCGGGGATACACTGAAGCTTTCTTT. Its protein is CASSQGRIRGYTEAFF. The chain combines TRBV3-1 (or the pseudogene TRBV3-2) with TRBJ1-1; D unclear. The CDR3 totals 16 residues. V was cut by 1 base and J by 3 bases, with 15 bases left in between. Per the germline V gene, CDR1 is LGHDT and CDR2 is YNNKEL (reference sequence).

The chain uses TRBV28 and TRBJ1-6; D gene ambiguous. The V and J ends lost 7 bases and 5 bases respectively, with 12 bases between them. CDR1 MDHEN and CDR2 SYDVKM come from the germline V gene. This CDR3 has 14 amino acids. CDR3: CASNPGVDNSPLHF. The CDR3 nucleotides read TGTGCCAGCAATCCTGGGGTTGATAATTCACCCCTCCACTTT.

The chain joins TRBV27 to TRBJ2-1, with 7 nucleotides matching TRBD1. V was pared by 5 bases and J by 8 bases, with 9 bases of the junction left unmatched. The V gene's germline CDR1 is MNHEY and CDR2 SMNVEV (reference sequence). The CDR3 contains 14 residues. CDR3 sequence reads: CASSPHRGAHEQFF. The CDR3 nucleotides are TGTGCCAGCAGTCCCCACAGGGGTGCCCATGAGCAGTTCTTC.

This chain connects TRBV6-5 to TRBJ1-2; D is uncertain. The CDR3 runs to 15 residues. Trimming took off 2 bases at V and 0 bases at J, with 10 bases between the two ends. Germline lookup yields CDR1 MNHEY and CDR2 SVGAGI. CDR3 DNA sequence: TGTGCCAGCAGTTACGGGGAAGAACCTAACTATGGCTACACCTTC. Residues: CASSYGEEPNYGYTF.

The chain links TRBV3-1 (or the pseudogene TRBV3-2) to TRBJ1-3; D uncertain. This CDR3 spans 15 amino acids. V was shortened by 6 bases and J by 0 bases, with 12 bases between the two germline ends. Germline CDR1 is LGHDT and CDR2 is YNNKEL (reference sequence). The CDR3 region is CASRPTGSSGNTIYF. Here the CDR3 DNA reads TGTGCCAGCAGACCGACGGGCAGCTCTGGAAACACCATATATTTT.